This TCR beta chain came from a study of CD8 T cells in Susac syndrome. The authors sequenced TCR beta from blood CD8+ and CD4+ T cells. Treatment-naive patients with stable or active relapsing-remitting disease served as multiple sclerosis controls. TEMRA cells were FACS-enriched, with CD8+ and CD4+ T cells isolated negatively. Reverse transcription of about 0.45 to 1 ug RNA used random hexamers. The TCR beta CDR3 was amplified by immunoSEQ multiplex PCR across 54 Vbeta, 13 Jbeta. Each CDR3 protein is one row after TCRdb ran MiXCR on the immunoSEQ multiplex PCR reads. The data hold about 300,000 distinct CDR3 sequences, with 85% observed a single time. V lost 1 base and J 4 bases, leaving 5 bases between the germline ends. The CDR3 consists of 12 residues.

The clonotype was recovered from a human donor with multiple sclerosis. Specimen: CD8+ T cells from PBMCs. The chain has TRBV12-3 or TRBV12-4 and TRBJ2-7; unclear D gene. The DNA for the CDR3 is TGTGCCAGCAGTTTAGATTTTTACGAGCAGTACTTC. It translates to CASSLDFYEQYF.